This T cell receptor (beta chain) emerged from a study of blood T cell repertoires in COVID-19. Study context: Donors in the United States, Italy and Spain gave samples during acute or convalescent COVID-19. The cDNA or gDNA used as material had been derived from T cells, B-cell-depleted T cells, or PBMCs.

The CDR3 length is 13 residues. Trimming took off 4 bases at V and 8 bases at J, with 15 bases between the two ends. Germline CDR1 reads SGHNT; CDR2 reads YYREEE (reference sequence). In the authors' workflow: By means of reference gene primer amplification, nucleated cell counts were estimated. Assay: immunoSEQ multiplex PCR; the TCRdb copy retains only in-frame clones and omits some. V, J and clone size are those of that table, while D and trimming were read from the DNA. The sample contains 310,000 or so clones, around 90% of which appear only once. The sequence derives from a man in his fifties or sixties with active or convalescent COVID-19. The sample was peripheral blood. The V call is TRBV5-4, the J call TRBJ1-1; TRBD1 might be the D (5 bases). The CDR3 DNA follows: TGTGCCAGCAGCCGGGAGAGAGGGGACGAAGCTTTCTTT. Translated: CASSRERGDEAFF. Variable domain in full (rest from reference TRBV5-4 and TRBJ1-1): ETGVTQSPTHLIKTRGQQVTLRCSSQSGHNTVSWYQQALGQGPQFIFQYYREEENGRGNFPPRFSGLQFPNYSSELNVNALELDDSALYLCASSRERGDEAFFGQGTRLTVV.